This entry concerns a single TCR beta chain. CDR1 is SGHAT, CDR2 FQNNGV, per germline. This CDR3 spans 13 amino acids. Trimming left V 1 base short and J 2 bases short, with 6 bases between. The data are from a study of T cell changes during pregnancy in multiple sclerosis. Data came from immunoSEQ multiplex PCR; TCRdb stores just in-frame clones and leaves some out. The sample carries about 97,000 clones, 75% to 95% recorded once. The clonotype originates from a female donor in good health, enrolled as a control in a pregnancy study. The gene calls are TRBV11-2 and TRBJ2-7; the D is unclear. The source was peripheral blood, collected in the second trimester of pregnancy. In nucleotides, the CDR3 is TGTGCCAGCAGCTTAGGCGAAACCTACGAGCAGTACTTC. This translates into CASSLGETYEQYF.